What follows describes a single T cell receptor beta chain. Its antigen is still unknown. Per-base quality was not reported, and no clone a single base away is much larger than it. These data belong to a study of cytomegalovirus exposure and HLA in healthy donors (TCRdb year 2017). Some background on the complete study: In an earlier analysis of roughly 590 of the donors, roughly 300 Gb of sequence data and 95 million to 130 million unique TCR beta sequences from 180 million or so T cells were reported. An early release that covered around 590 HLA-typed donors contained approximately 300 gigabases of sequencing data and tens of millions of unique TCR sequences. Of the approximately 400 genotyped donors, approximately 83% fell in the genetic ancestry cluster associated with self-reported Caucasian donors. The study aimed to test whether cataloging public T cell receptors could reveal signatures of past pathogen exposure. The study used immunosequencing to profile the T cell repertoires of several hundred subjects and linked those repertoires to cytomegalovirus serostatus. A separate validation cohort of some 130 different subjects was used in addition to the roughly 620-subject first cohort. High-throughput TCR immunosequencing, statistical association of individual TCRs with disease status, and machine learning were combined to predict cytomegalovirus infection status. In a later analysis, previously published TCR beta repertoires from 670 or so donors were re-analyzed and high-resolution HLA genotyping was added so that TCR occurrence patterns could be studied. Rather than drawing on any new phenotypic data, the later analysis identified candidate immune exposures from TCR beta sequences and the way those sequences occurred across donors. To decide whether each TCR beta V gene segment behaved as functional or pseudogenic, an earlier analysis of some 570 of the donors relied on high-throughput TCR beta sequencing. Donor age, sex, ethnicity and CMV serostatus were compiled together with the repertoire data. A later genetic analysis used genome-wide SNP genotypes for 398 of the 666 donors, treating that subset as a discovery cohort. All discovery cohort repertoires had been generated on a single sequencing platform. HLA typing included class I and class II loci at four-digit resolution. Typing coverage varied by locus: 629-630 donors for A, B, C, DRB1 and DQB1; roughly 560 for DQA1; around 610 for DPA1; roughly 450 for DPB1. Roughly 5 DR-DQ haplotypes were treated as single units for association and clustering because of strong linkage in the cohort. On average, roughly 250,000 unique TCR beta nucleotide sequences were sequenced per donor among 350 to 400 genotyped donors of the cohort, with roughly 18% of those sequences being non-productive. What the work shows at the level of the full study, not this receptor alone: A later genetic analysis associated a missense DCLRE1C variant with V-gene and J-gene trimming of TCR beta chains, and an independent cohort replicated the association. According to a later analysis, TCR association rates differed among HLA loci, with DRB1 alleles showing the most associated TCRs and HLA-C alleles showing the fewest. The authors suggested that the approach could potentially be extended to other disease states and immunological phenotypes. In vitro tests confirmed that a few of the cytomegalovirus-associated TCR beta chains recognize cytomegalovirus antigens. Some IMGT-functional V segments, including TRBV6-2 and TRBV6-3, could not be told apart with the 87-base-pair reads, so those segments were excluded. According to a later analysis, most CMV-associated TCR beta chains appeared to be HLA-restricted, and the HLA associations seemed to be driven largely by CMV exposure. Correlated functional status among segregating V segments might reflect linkage disequilibrium, but an unknown experimental factor could not be ruled out. Assigning TCR associations to individual alleles was difficult when HLA alleles, especially DR and DQ, strongly co-occurred. Sequencing depth was assumed to be roughly uniform across donors in the presence/absence analyses, though that assumption may not hold. In an earlier analysis of around 600 of the donors, most TCR beta V segments appeared in productive rearrangements about 90% or about 30% of the time, broadly matching IMGT annotations. A later analysis found that HLA-associated TCR beta chains were more clonally expanded and had lower generation probabilities than equally common non-associated chains. Several of the top co-occurrence clusters appeared to be linked to parvovirus B19, influenza, CMV and Epstein-Barr virus, according to a later analysis. Because counts were too low, more than 15 rarely observed V segments, including chromosome 9 orphons, were excluded from the earlier analysis of 587 of the donors. In this cohort, only TCR beta chains were sequenced, and detectable features were limited by the absence of alpha or paired-chain data. Because HLA typing was missing for some donors at each locus, association tests included only the typed subset. A further reported finding was that TCR beta sequences accurately predicted the HLA-A and HLA-B alleles for most subjects in the first cohort. According to a later genetic analysis, donors in an Asian-associated ancestry cluster had fewer N-insertions in productive TCRs than the approximately 670-donor mean. A cluster of highly shared sequence variants was judged likely to represent a technical artifact of the sequencing pipeline. The classifier was reported to diagnose cytomegalovirus status with high specificity and sensitivity in both the original cohort and the validation cohort. In the study, 164 TCR beta chains were listed as associated with cytomegalovirus. At a false discovery rate of 0.05, a later analysis linked 16,000 or so TCR beta sequences to specific HLA alleles. Immune exposure information for the cohort was limited to CMV serostatus. Most TCR sequences were observed very rarely across donors, whereas some public TCRs were present in many individuals.

Library generation was performed with the immunoSEQ multiplex PCR assay. A mixture of 60 forward primers for TCR Vbeta segments and 13 reverse primers for TCR Jbeta segments was used in the multiplex PCR. A multiplex PCR assay on genomic DNA amplified the CDR3 region of rearranged TCR beta genes. The Illumina HiSeq System was used to sequence the amplified TCR beta libraries as 87-base-pair reads. Concerning the study's data processing: A later analysis counted some 80 million unique TCR beta chains across the 690 or so repertoires, and around 12 million of these chains were shared by at least two donors. Raw reads were error-corrected and collapsed into unique sequences by a nearest-neighbor algorithm in which closely related sequences were merged to remove PCR and sequencing errors. To assign V, D and J gene segments, CDR3 sequences were aligned to IMGT reference sequences. For a sequence to be retained, a match of at least six nucleotides to both a V gene segment and a J gene segment was required. Rearrangements were classified as productive when the CDR3 lacked stop codons and remained in frame with V and J, and all other rearrangements were classified as non-productive. CDR3 was defined by IMGT convention, running from the second conserved V-encoded cysteine to the conserved J-encoded phenylalanine. Sequences without an unambiguous match to a single V gene segment were excluded from the earlier analysis of approximately 600 of the donors. An earlier analysis of fewer than 750 of the donors classified V segments as functional when productive rearrangements were above 56.7% and as segregating when the standard deviation between donors was above 5%. A statistical classification framework was built for diagnosing cytomegalovirus status from the catalog of TCR beta chain sequences. V and J gene assignment, in a later analysis, came from comparing TCR nucleotide sequences with IMGT/GENE-DB human TR gene sequences. Using the TCRdist pipeline, a later analysis assigned CDR3 sequences along with most-parsimonious VDJ recombination scenarios. In a later analysis, each TCR beta chain was defined by its CDR3 amino acid sequence together with its V-gene family, and reads without a unique V-gene family were excluded. In a later analysis, nearly 600 highly shared, low-generation-probability nucleotide sequences were removed to address suspected cross-contamination and a sequencing artifact. In a later analysis, a clonal expansion index was calculated for each public chain from normalized within-repertoire ranks of inferred template counts. In a later analysis, generation probabilities were computed with a VDJ recombination model fitted to out-of-frame rearrangements, and the resulting probabilities were checked against IGoR. A later analysis scored TCR-TCR, TCR-HLA and TCR-CMV co-occurrence with hypergeometric tests, applying a repertoire-size bias correction to TCR pairs. In a later analysis, false discovery rates were estimated by permuting HLA or CMV assignments 20 times. In a later analysis, co-occurring TCRs were grouped using DBSCAN, and TCRdist sequence similarity was added for clustering within HLA-allele-positive subsets. Repertoires with fewer than 30,000 or more than 120,000 public chains were left out of co-occurrence clustering, as were about five repertoires with anomalous nucleotide sharing. The immuneACCESS repertoire file appears here via TCRdb, limited to in-frame rearrangements. These files lack a portion of the clones; in checked studies, under half of the deficit traces to unresolved V genes, and the cause of the others is not known. The V and J calls and clone size are taken from that table; D and trimming were inferred from the DNA. In this sample the table shows about 190,000 clones, 82% of which occur a single time. The ten largest clonotypes hold roughly 0.73% of the sample.

In total, approximately 690 healthy bone marrow donors made up the cohort. At the time of sampling, all cohort members were nominally healthy, though unrecorded immune exposures were likely present. The donor tested CMV seronegative and was one of the 352 seronegative cohort members. Every donor gave a peripheral blood sample, and the peripheral blood mononuclear cells from that sample were used for TCR beta sequencing. The Qiagen DNeasy Blood Extraction Kit was used to extract genomic DNA from the blood cell samples. Measured from the cysteine to the phenylalanine, the CDR3 is 15 residues long. Of all the DNA, just the CDR3 is kept, 45 bases in frame from base 1. CDR1 and CDR2, looked up from the germline V gene (reference sequence), are SGHAT and FQDESV. V sheds 1 base and J sheds 4 bases, leaving 10 bases between their ends.

The chain couples TRBV11-1 to TRBJ2-2; a tentative D call is TRBD1 (5 bases match). This TCR derives from a woman between 18 and 29 years old in good health and CMV-seronegative. The sequenced sample was PBMCs. The nucleotide sequence is TGTGCCAGCAGCTTAGTCCAGGGATCCACCGGGGAGCTGTTTTTT. Translated, this gives CASSLVQGSTGELFF.